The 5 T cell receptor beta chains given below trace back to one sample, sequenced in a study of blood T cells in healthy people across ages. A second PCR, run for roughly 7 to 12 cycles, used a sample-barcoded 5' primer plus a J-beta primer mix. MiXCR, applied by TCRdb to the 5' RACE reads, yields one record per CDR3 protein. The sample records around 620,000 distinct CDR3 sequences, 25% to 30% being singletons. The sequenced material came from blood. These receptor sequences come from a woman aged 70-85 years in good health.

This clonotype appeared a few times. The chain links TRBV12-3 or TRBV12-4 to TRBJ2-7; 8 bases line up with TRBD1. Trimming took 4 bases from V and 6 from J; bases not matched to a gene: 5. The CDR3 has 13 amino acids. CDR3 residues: CASSSQGAGEQYF. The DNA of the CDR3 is TGTGCCAGCAGTTCCCAGGGGGCGGGCGAGCAGTACTTC.

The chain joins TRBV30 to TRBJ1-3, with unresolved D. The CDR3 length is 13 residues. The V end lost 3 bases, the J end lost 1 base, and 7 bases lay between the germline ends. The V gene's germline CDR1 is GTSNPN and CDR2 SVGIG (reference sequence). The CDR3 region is CAWSGSSGNTIYF. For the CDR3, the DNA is TGTGCCTGGAGCGGGAGTTCTGGAAACACCATATATTTT.

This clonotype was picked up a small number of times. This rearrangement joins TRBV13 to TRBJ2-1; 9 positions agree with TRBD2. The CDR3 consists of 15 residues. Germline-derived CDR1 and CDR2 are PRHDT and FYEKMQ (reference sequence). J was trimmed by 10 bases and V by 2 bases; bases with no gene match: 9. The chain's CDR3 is CASSLTAGGPGEQFF. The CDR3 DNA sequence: TGTGCCAGCAGCTTAACGGCGGGGGGGCCGGGAGAGCAGTTCTTC.

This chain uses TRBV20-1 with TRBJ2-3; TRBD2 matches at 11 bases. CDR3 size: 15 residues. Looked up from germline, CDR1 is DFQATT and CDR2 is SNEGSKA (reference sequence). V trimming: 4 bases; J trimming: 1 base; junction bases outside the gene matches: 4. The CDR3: CSATLTSGGTDTQYF. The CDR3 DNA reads TGCAGTGCTACGTTGACTAGCGGGGGCACAGATACGCAGTATTTT.

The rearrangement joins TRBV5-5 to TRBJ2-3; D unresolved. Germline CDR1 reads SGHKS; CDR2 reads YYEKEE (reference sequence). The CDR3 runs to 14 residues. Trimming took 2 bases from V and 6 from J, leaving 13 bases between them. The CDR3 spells CASSFLINKDTQYF. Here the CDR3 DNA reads TGTGCCAGCAGCTTCCTAATTAATAAGGATACGCAGTATTTT.